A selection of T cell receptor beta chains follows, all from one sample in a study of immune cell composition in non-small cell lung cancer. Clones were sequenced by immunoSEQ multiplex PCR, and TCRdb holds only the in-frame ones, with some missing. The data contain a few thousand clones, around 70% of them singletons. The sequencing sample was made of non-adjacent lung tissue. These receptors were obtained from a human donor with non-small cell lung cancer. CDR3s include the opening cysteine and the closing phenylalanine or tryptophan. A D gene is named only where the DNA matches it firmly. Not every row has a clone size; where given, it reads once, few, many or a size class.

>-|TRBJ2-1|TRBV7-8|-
TGTGCCAGCAGCCCAGACGGGGGGCGTGGGAATGAGCAGTTCTTC
CASSPDGGRGNEQFF
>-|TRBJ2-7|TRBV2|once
TGTGCCAGCAGTGAGTACCTAGCGATAACCTACGAGCAGTACTTC
CASSEYLAITYEQYF
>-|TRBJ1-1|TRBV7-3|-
TGTGCCAGCAGCTTAGCAGCGGGAGTCACTGAAGCTTTCTTT
CASSLAAGVTEAFF
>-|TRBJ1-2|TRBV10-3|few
TGTGCCATCAGTGAGGGGAGAGGTAGTGGCTACACCTTC
CAISEGRGSGYTF
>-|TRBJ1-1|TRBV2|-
TGTGCCAGCCGTCCACAGGGTACCGGGAACACTGAAGCTTTCTTT
CASRPQGTGNTEAFF
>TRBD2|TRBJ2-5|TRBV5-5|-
TGTGCCAGCAGCCCGGAAGGTAGCGGGGGAGCAGAGACCCAGTACTTC
CASSPEGSGGAETQYF
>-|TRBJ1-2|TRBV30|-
TGTGCCTGGGAAGACAGTTCCTATGGCTACACCTTC
CAWEDSSYGYTF
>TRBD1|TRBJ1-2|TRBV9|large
TGTGCCAGCAGCCTTACCGGGACAGGGACTGGCTACACCTTC
CASSLTGTGTGYTF
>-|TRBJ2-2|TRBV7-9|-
TGTGCCAGCAGCTTAGGCACAGGGTACGCGGGGGAGCTGTTTTTT
CASSLGTGYAGELFF
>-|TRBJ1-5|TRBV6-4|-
TGTGCCAGCAGTGAACAAGAGGGTCAGCCCCAGCATTTT
CASSEQEGQPQHF
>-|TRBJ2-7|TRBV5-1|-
TGCGCCAGCAGAAGAAGGACGGAGGAATTCTACGAGCAGTACTTC
CASRRRTEEFYEQYF
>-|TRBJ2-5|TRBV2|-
TGTGCCAGCAGATCGGGGATCGAGACCCAGTACTTC
CASRSGIETQYF
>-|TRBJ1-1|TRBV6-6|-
TGTGCCAGCAGTTACTCGGAGGGTCCGTGGACTGAAGCTTTCTTT
CASSYSEGPWTEAFF
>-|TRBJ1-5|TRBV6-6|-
TGTGCCAGCAGTTACGCAGGGAACAGTCAGCCCCAGCATTTT
CASSYAGNSQPQHF
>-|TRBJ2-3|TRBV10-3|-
TGTGCCATCAGGGACAATCTCGGCACAGATACGCAGTATTTT
CAIRDNLGTDTQYF
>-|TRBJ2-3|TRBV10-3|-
TGTGCCATCAGTGAGTCGGGGCAGGTTGGAGATACGCAGTATTTT
CAISESGQVGDTQYF
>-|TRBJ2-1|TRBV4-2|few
TGTGCCAGCAGCCCAGAGGACTCCGAGCAGTTCTTC
CASSPEDSEQFF
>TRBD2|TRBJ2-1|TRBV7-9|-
TGTGCCAGCAGCTTAGTAGGGTCTAGCGGTTACAATGAGCAGTTCTTC
CASSLVGSSGYNEQFF
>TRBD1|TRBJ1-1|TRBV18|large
TGTGCCAGCTCCCTTGGACAGGGGAACACTGAAGCTTTCTTT
CASSLGQGNTEAFF
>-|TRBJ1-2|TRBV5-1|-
TGCGCCAGCAGCTTGGATGGGGGCATCGGGACCTTC
CASSLDGGIGTF
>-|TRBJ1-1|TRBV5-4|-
TGTGCCAGCAGCACCGGTGGTACTGAAGCTTTCTTT
CASSTGGTEAFF
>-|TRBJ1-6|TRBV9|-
TGTGCCAGCAGCAAACAGGTTGGAGATTCACCCCTCCACTTT
CASSKQVGDSPLHF
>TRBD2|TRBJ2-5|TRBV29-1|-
TGCAGCGTTGAAGGCCGGCGGGGGGTGGAGACCCAGTACTTC
CSVEGRRGVETQYF
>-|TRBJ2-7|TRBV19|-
TGTGCCAGTAGTATCCGTCAGGGCCGCACTATGCCCTACGAGCAGTACTTC
CASSIRQGRTMPYEQYF
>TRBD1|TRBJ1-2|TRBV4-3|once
TGCGCCAGCAGCCTTGGACAGGGCTCAGGGGATGGCTACACCTTC
CASSLGQGSGDGYTF
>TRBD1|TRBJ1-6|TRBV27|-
TGTGCCAGCAGCCTAAGACAGGGGAATTCACCCCTCCACTTT
CASSLRQGNSPLHF
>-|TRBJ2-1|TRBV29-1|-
TGCAGCGTCGGCAGAAGGAGCTCCTACAATGAGCAGTTCTTC
CSVGRRSSYNEQFF
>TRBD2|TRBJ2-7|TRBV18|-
TGTGCCAGCTCACCCTGGCCGACGGGGGGCTACGAGCAGTACTTC
CASSPWPTGGYEQYF
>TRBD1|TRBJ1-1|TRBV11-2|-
TGTGCCAGCTCCCCAGGGGGCACTGAAGCTTTCTTT
CASSPGGTEAFF
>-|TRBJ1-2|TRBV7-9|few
TGTGCCAGCAGCTTAGGACCGGACCCGGGGGGCTACACCTTC
CASSLGPDPGGYTF
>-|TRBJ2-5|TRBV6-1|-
TGTGCCAGCAGTGAGCGGGGGCGAGAGACCCAGTACTTC
CASSERGRETQYF
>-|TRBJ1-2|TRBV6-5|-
TGTGCCAGCAGTGCGGGGGCCTCTTATGGCTACACCTTC
CASSAGASYGYTF
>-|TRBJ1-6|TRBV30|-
TGTGCCTGGACCCAACCCACGACCCTAAGAGGTTCACCCCTCCACTTT
CAWTQPTTLRGSPLHF
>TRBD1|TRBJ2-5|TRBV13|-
TGTGCCAGCAGCTTATCAATACTTGGACAGGGCCAAGAGACCCAGTACTTC
CASSLSILGQGQETQYF
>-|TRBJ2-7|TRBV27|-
TGTGCCAGCGGCCGGGCCTACGAGCAGTACTTC
CASGRAYEQYF
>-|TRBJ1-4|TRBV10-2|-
TGCGCCAGCAGTGAGAAAGCGAGACGGCTGTTTTTT
CASSEKARRLFF
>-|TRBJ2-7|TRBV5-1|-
TGCGCCAGCAGCTTGGATTCAGGACAGCCGGCCTACGAGCAGTACTTC
CASSLDSGQPAYEQYF
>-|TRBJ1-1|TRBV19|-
TGTGCCAGTAGTATCCAGGGGCGCGGCACTGAAGCTTTCTTT
CASSIQGRGTEAFF
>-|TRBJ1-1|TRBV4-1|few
TGCGCCAGCAGTATACGACAGAATGAAGCTTTCTTT
CASSIRQNEAFF
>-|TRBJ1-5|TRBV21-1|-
TGTGCCAGCAGCAAAGGGGGGGGTAGCAATCAGCCCCAGCATTTT
CASSKGGGSNQPQHF
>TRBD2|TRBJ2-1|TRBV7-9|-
TGTGCCAGCAGCCTAGTAGGGTCTAGCGGTTACAATGAGCAGTTCTTC
CASSLVGSSGYNEQFF
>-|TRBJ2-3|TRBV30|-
TGTGCCTGGAGTGGTAGATGGCGGGACGGGGCTACGCAGTATTTT
CAWSGRWRDGATQYF
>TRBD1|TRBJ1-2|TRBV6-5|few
TGTGCCAGCAGTTACACCGGCCCGGACAGGGTGGATGGCTACACCTTC
CASSYTGPDRVDGYTF
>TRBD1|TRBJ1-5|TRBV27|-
TGTGCCAGCAGTCTAACCGGGACAGGGACTCAGCCCCAGCATTTT
CASSLTGTGTQPQHF
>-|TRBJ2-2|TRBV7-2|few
TGTGCCAGCAGCGCCGGGGTCGGATATGAGCTGTTTTTT
CASSAGVGYELFF
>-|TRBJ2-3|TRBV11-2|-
TGTGCCAGCAGCTCTACAGGGTCAGATACGCAGTATTTT
CASSSTGSDTQYF
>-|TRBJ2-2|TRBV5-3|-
TGTGCCAGAAGCCCTGTTCGGACTTCAAGGAACACCGGGGAGCTGTTTTTT
CARSPVRTSRNTGELFF